These 2 T cell receptor beta chains came from one sample sequenced in a study of neurological immune-mediated disorders. TCRdb used MiXCR to reprocess the 5' RACE reads, holding one entry per CDR3 protein. The sample contains roughly 56,000 distinct CDR3 sequences, around 10% of which appear only once. Sequencing was performed on PBMCs. The receptors derive from a man aged 55 to 70 in good health.

This clonotype was picked up many times. The chain is built from TRBV6-6 and TRBJ2-7; D not resolved. This CDR3 region has 12 residues. Germline CDR1 is MNHNY and CDR2 is SVGAGI (reference sequence). With 5 bases removed from V and 3 bases from J, the gap between germline ends came to 8 bases. The CDR3 here is CASSAADYEQYF. Here the CDR3 DNA reads TGTGCCAGCAGTGCCGCTGACTACGAGCAGTACTTC.

This clonotype was detected many times. V and J are TRBV29-1 and TRBJ2-3, with D perhaps matching TRBD1 or TRBD2 (5 bases each). The V end lost 4 bases, the J end lost 7 bases, and 15 bases lay between the germline ends. There are 13 residues in the CDR3. The germline V gene has CDR1 SQVTM and CDR2 ANQGSEA. CDR3 amino acids: CSVGGLQGYTQYF. The CDR3, as DNA: TGCAGCGTTGGAGGGCTCCAGGGTTATACGCAGTATTTT.